The TCR beta chain under discussion was sequenced for a study of T cell repertoires in cytomegalovirus infection. As for this clonotype: Antigen: not known.

The CDR3 extends over 13 amino acids. Trimming cost V 4 bases and J 5 bases; bases outside gene matches: 6. The V gene's germline CDR1 is SQVTM and CDR2 ANQGSEA. One entry per CDR3 protein results from TCRdb running MiXCR on the reads. The sample gives about 310,000 distinct CDR3 sequences, more than 20% of which show up once; more than 10% is in the top ten. The source of this sequence is a human donor in good health (CMV status not recorded). Some clones in this sample may be carry-over from other donors' samples. The chain employs TRBV29-1 and TRBJ2-7; 9 positions match TRBD2. The sample here was cultured PBMCs, taken from culture after CMV antigen stimulation. CDR3 loop: CSVGPGLANEQYF. The CDR3 region has the DNA TGCAGCGTTGGACCGGGACTAGCTAACGAGCAGTACTTC.